The 11 T cell receptor beta chains reported below all come from one sample, sequenced in a study of T cell changes during pregnancy in multiple sclerosis. TCRdb's copy holds only in-frame clones and misses some; the assay was immunoSEQ multiplex PCR. Of just over 60,000 clones listed, roughly 90% are singletons. The sequencing used peripheral blood, collected in the second trimester of pregnancy. The receptors shown here come from a female donor in good health, enrolled as a control in a pregnancy study.

The CDR3 is CAWSRGNYGYTF. The CDR3 DNA reads as TGTGCCTGGAGTCGCGGAAACTATGGCTACACCTTC. This chain connects TRBV30 to TRBJ1-2; no reliable D call. Germline V CDR1 and CDR2: GTSNPN, SVGIG (reference sequence). This CDR3 has 12 residues. V lost 2 bases, J lost 2 bases, and 6 bases lay in between.

In its sample, this clone was seen many times. The chain has TRBV6-6 and TRBJ1-3; D call uncertain. Per the germline V gene, CDR1 is MNHNY and CDR2 is SVGAGI (reference sequence). Trimming removed 2 bases from V and 2 bases from J, with 13 bases in between. The CDR3 sequence is 16 residues long. The CDR3 region is CASSYQPERAGNTIYF. CDR3 DNA: TGTGCCAGCAGTTACCAACCCGAGAGGGCTGGAAACACCATATATTTT.

The chain links TRBV13 to TRBJ2-1; possible D gene TRBD2, 5 bases. V lost 3 bases, J lost 4 bases, and 10 bases lay in between. This CDR3 has 14 amino acids. The germline CDR1 and CDR2 sequences are PRHDT and FYEKMQ (reference sequence). Written as DNA, the CDR3 is TGTGCCAGCAGCTTCGGGAAGGGATACAATGAGCAGTTCTTC. As protein: CASSFGKGYNEQFF.

The rearrangement uses TRBV7-3 and TRBJ2-5; 8 nucleotides agree with TRBD2. Germline values: CDR1 SGHTA, CDR2 FQGTGA. With V trimmed by 5 bases and J by 5 bases, 7 bases remained unmatched. This CDR3 contains 14 residues. The CDR3 DNA reads TGTGCCAGCAGCCCTACGAGGACTAGCGAGACCCAGTACTTC. Protein product: CASSPTRTSETQYF.

The chain has TRBV12-5 and TRBJ1-2; a weak D match, TRBD1 (5 bases). The CDR3 consists of 11 residues. The germline CDR1 and CDR2 sequences are LGHNT and FRNRAP. The V and J ends lost 8 bases and 7 bases respectively, with 11 bases between them. The CDR3 DNA follows: TGTGCTAGTCCCCGGGGGGTTGGCTACACCTTC. Translating gives CASPRGVGYTF.

In regard to this clone: Germline is not matched at one junction end, which may reflect a read error. CDR3 protein: CASSSSQLAGTETQYF. CDR3 in DNA: TGTGCTAGCAGCTCGTCCCAACTAGCGGGCACAGAGACCCAGTACTTC. The chain is built from TRBV7-7 and TRBJ2-5, with 9 bases that match TRBD2. The CDR3 consists of 16 residues. The germline V gene encodes CDR1 SSHAT and CDR2 FNYEAQ (reference sequence).

This chain uses TRBV5-1 with TRBJ2-1; TRBD2 matches 10 bases. CDR3 length: 16 residues. Looked up from germline, CDR1 is SGHRS and CDR2 is YFSETQ. The trim removed 4 bases at V and 6 bases at J, leaving 10 bases unmatched. DNA of the CDR3: TGCGCCAGCAGCCGCCTCGGGCTAGCGGGAGTCAATGAGCAGTTCTTC. This encodes CASSRLGLAGVNEQFF.

This clone was found many times. This sequence joins TRBV14 and TRBJ2-7, with TRBD1 as a possible D gene (7 bases). The CDR3 is made up of 15 amino acids. The ends were cut back, 4 bases at V and 3 bases at J, with 16 bases in the middle. The germline gives CDR1 SGHDN, CDR2 FVKESK. The DNA of the CDR3 is TGTGCCAGCAGCCGGGGGGACAGAACGGTCTACGAGCAGTACTTC. It translates to CASSRGDRTVYEQYF.

The chain carries TRBV19 and TRBJ1-2; the D is unclear. The CDR3 spans 12 residues. V was trimmed by 9 bases and J by 7 bases, leaving 15 bases between them. Germline values: CDR1 LNHDA, CDR2 SQIVND (reference sequence). The CDR3 nucleotides are TGTGCCAGCATGATGCGGGGTGGTGGCTACACCTTC. Translated: CASMMRGGGYTF.

V is TRBV6-5 and J is TRBJ2-3; D is perhaps TRBD1 (6 bases). This CDR3 spans 15 amino acids. Trimming took off 7 bases at V and 1 base at J, with 15 bases between the two ends. Per the germline V gene, CDR1 is MNHEY and CDR2 is SVGAGI. The DNA for the CDR3 is TGTGCCAGCACGCAGGGGCGATCCCGCACAGATACGCAGTATTTT. Amino acids: CASTQGRSRTDTQYF.

The chain employs TRBV5-4 and TRBJ2-5; 12 nucleotides match TRBD2. This CDR3 is 16 amino acids long. V trimming: 5 bases; J trimming: 4 bases; junction bases outside the gene matches: 9. Germline loops: CDR1 SGHNT, CDR2 YYREEE (reference sequence). The CDR3 sequence is CASSKPPGLAGETQYF. The CDR3, as DNA: TGTGCCAGCAGTAAGCCACCGGGACTAGCGGGAGAGACCCAGTACTTC.